One and the same sample provided the 19 T cell receptor beta chains below, sequenced in a study of T cell responses to AZD1222 COVID-19 vaccine. The repertoire was sequenced with immunoSEQ multiplex PCR; TCRdb's copy has only in-frame clones and lacks some. The sample carries 150,000 to 200,000 clones, roughly 93% recorded once. Sequences were derived from peripheral blood, sampled on day 0 of AZD1222 vaccination. The receptors here all came from an adult in good health.

This clone has only one observation. The J gene is TRBJ1-4, the V gene TRBV13; D unclear. The CDR3 extends over 13 amino acids. Germline V gene data show CDR1 as PRHDT and CDR2 as FYEKMQ (reference sequence). The ends were cut back, 5 bases at V and 4 bases at J, with 8 bases in the middle. As DNA, the CDR3 is TGTGCCAGCAGCGAACAGATTAATGAAAAACTGTTTTTT. Amino acid sequence: CASSEQINEKLFF.

This rearrangement joins TRBV7-2 to TRBJ2-7, with D tentatively TRBD2 (5 bases). This CDR3 is 14 amino acids long. Germline V gene lookup returns CDR1 SGHTA and CDR2 FQGNSA. With 1 base removed from V and 5 bases from J, the gap between germline ends came to 12 bases. The CDR3 DNA follows: TGTGCCAGCAGCTTAGTGTCGGGGAAGAACGAGCAGTACTTC. This translates into CASSLVSGKNEQYF. Full variable domain (remainder filled in from reference TRBV7-2 and TRBJ2-7): GAGVSQSPSNKVTEKGKDVELRCDPISGHTALYWYRQSLGQGLEFLIYFQGNSAPDKSGLPSDRFSAERTGGSVSTLTIQRTQQEDSAVYLCASSLVSGKNEQYFGPGTRLTVT.

CDR3 nucleotides: TGTGCCAGCAGCGATCGAGCGGGGGGAGGCTACGAGCAGTACTTC. Amino acids: CASSDRAGGGYEQYF. The V call is TRBV9, the J call TRBJ2-7; 9 nucleotides line up with TRBD2. Germline assignment: CDR1 SGDLS and CDR2 YYNGEE. Trimming took 3 bases from V and 3 from J; bases not matched to a gene: 7. The CDR3 has 15 amino acids.

This clone came up a few times. This rearrangement joins TRBV4-2 to TRBJ1-6; D remains unclear. The CDR3 totals 15 residues. Germline values: CDR1 LGHNA, CDR2 YNFKEQ. V was cut by 0 bases and J by 3 bases, with 6 bases left in between. For the CDR3, the DNA is TGTGCCAGCAGCCAAGATGCAGGCTATAATTCACCCCTCCACTTT. Protein product: CASSQDAGYNSPLHF.

V usage is TRBV7-8 and J usage is TRBJ2-3; 9 nucleotides line up with TRBD2. The junction had 10 bases not matched to a gene; V was cut back by 7 bases and J by 8 bases. This CDR3 contains 14 residues. Per germline, CDR1 SGHVS and CDR2 FQNEAQ. The CDR3 reads CASIEREVSGTQYF. The CDR3 bases are TGTGCCAGCATTGAGCGGGAGGTTTCTGGTACGCAGTATTTT.

This rearrangement joins TRBV5-1 to TRBJ2-7; D gene unclear. Between the trimmed V and J ends, which lost 3 bases and 1 base, there was a span of 8 bases. The CDR3 contains 13 residues. The germline CDR1 and CDR2 sequences are SGHRS and YFSETQ. CDR3 loop: CASSSSPSYEQYF. CDR3 coding DNA: TGCGCCAGCAGCTCATCCCCTTCCTACGAGCAGTACTTC. The full variable domain, in which reference TRBV5-1 and TRBJ2-7 provide the parts outside the CDR3, is KAGVTQTPRYLIKTRGQQVTLSCSPISGHRSVSWYQQTPGQGLQFLFEYFSETQRNKGNFPGRFSGRQFSNSRSEMNVSTLELGDSALYLCASSSSPSYEQYFGPGTRLTVT.

The genes are TRBV6-2 or TRBV6-3 and TRBJ1-6; D unresolved. The CDR3 is 13 residues long. Trimming stripped 5 bases from V and 7 bases from J, with 9 bases between. The germline gives CDR1 MNHEY, CDR2 SVGEGT. CDR3 DNA: TGTGCCAGCAGTCCCGGGGAGAATTCACCCCTCCACTTT. This translates into CASSPGENSPLHF.

V gene TRBV9 combines with J gene TRBJ2-5, with 9 bases lining up with TRBD2. Germline V CDR1 and CDR2: SGDLS, YYNGEE. CDR3 size: 16 residues. The V segment lost 0 bases and the J segment 7 bases; nucleotides outside the gene matches: 10. This CDR3 reads CASSVGSSGTVGTQYF. The CDR3 coding sequence is TGTGCCAGCAGCGTAGGATCTAGCGGGACAGTGGGGACCCAGTACTTC.

The chain combines TRBV19 with TRBJ1-1, with D tentatively TRBD1 (5 bases). CDR1 and CDR2 from the germline V gene are LNHDA and SQIVND (reference sequence). The length of the CDR3 is 14 residues. With 5 bases removed from V and 6 bases from J, the gap between germline ends came to 16 bases. CDR3 sequence (DNA): TGTGCCAGTAGTTCGGCAGGGTCTCGATCTGAAGCTTTCTTT. Residues: CASSSAGSRSEAFF.

The CDR3 DNA is TGCGCCAGCAGCTTGGGGACTACCCGGTACACCGGGGAGCTGTTTTTT. Translated, it gives CASSLGTTRYTGELFF. This chain joins TRBV5-1 and TRBJ2-2, with D possibly matching TRBD2 (6 bases). The CDR3 has 16 residues. V lost 0 bases to trimming and J lost 3 bases, with 12 bases between them. In germline, CDR1 is SGHRS, CDR2 YFSETQ.

The chain carries TRBV28 and TRBJ2-1; 7 nucleotides match TRBD2. CDR1 and CDR2 (germline): MDHEN, SYDVKM. The V and J ends lost 3 bases and 2 bases, in that order; junction bases with no gene match: 4. This CDR3 region has 15 residues. Here the CDR3 reads CASSFVGRTYNEQFF. DNA for the CDR3: TGTGCCAGCAGTTTCGTCGGGAGGACCTACAATGAGCAGTTCTTC.

This clone was detected once. The J gene is TRBJ1-2, the V gene TRBV29-1, with D possibly TRBD1 on 5 matching bases. The CDR3 covers 13 residues. CDR1 and CDR2 from the germline V gene are SQVTM and ANQGSEA. V lost 8 bases to trimming and J lost 3 bases, with 16 bases between them. CDR3 region: CSTLTGGDYGYTF. The CDR3 nucleotides are TGCAGCACCCTAACCGGGGGTGACTATGGCTACACCTTC.

The V gene is TRBV5-1, the J gene TRBJ2-2; 8 nucleotides line up with TRBD2. This CDR3 comprises 18 residues. V was clipped by 3 bases and J by 3 bases; unmatched bases: 13. Per germline, CDR1 SGHRS and CDR2 YFSETQ. CDR3 sequence reads: CASSSPRSSGSDTGELFF. The CDR3 DNA reads TGCGCCAGCAGCTCCCCTCGGTCTAGCGGGTCGGACACCGGGGAGCTGTTTTTT.

This chain links TRBV27 with TRBJ1-2, with D unclear. The germline CDR1 and CDR2 sequences are MNHEY and SMNVEV (reference sequence). V lost 2 bases to trimming and J lost 2 bases, with 6 bases between them. The CDR3 totals 13 residues. The CDR3 reads CASSLRANYGYTF. For the CDR3, the DNA is TGTGCCAGCAGTTTACGGGCCAACTATGGCTACACCTTC.

This sequence joins TRBV28 and TRBJ2-5, with D possibly being TRBD2 (6 bases). This CDR3 is built from 13 residues. V shed 5 bases and J shed 4 bases, with 11 bases lying between them. Germline-derived CDR1 and CDR2 are MDHEN and SYDVKM. CDR3: CASSLRGSETQYF. Here the CDR3 DNA reads TGTGCCAGCAGTCTACGGGGGTCAGAGACCCAGTACTTC.

Only one count was recorded for this clone. This chain uses TRBV5-4 with TRBJ2-4; 11 bases agree with TRBD1. CDR3 length: 18 residues. V was clipped by 5 bases and J by 0 bases; unmatched bases: 10. Germline CDR1 SGHNT, CDR2 YYREEE (reference sequence). The CDR3 DNA sequence: TGTGCCAGCAGTCCCGGGACAGGGGGTCTTCTAGCCAAAAACATTCAGTACTTC. It is translated as CASSPGTGGLLAKNIQYF. The full variable domain, with the rest looked up from reference TRBV5-4 and TRBJ2-4, is ETGVTQSPTHLIKTRGQQVTLRCSSQSGHNTVSWYQQALGQGPQFIFQYYREEENGRGNFPPRFSGLQFPNYSSELNVNALELDDSALYLCASSPGTGGLLAKNIQYFGAGTRLSVL.

This rearrangement joins TRBV5-1 to TRBJ2-7; D is uncertain. Germline V gives CDR1 SGHRS, CDR2 YFSETQ. This CDR3 has 13 residues. The V end was cut by 0 bases, the J end by 3 bases, with 7 bases between. CDR3 nucleotides: TGCGCCAGCAGCTTGGGACACCGCTACGAGCAGTACTTC. As protein: CASSLGHRYEQYF.

V usage is TRBV4-2 and J usage is TRBJ2-2, with 15 bases aligning to TRBD2. Germline assignment: CDR1 LGHNA and CDR2 YNFKEQ. Trimming removed 1 base from V and 6 bases from J; junction bases left unmatched: 9. The CDR3 covers 19 residues. This chain's CDR3 is CASSQAGLAGGQIAGELFF. DNA of the CDR3: TGTGCCAGCAGCCAAGCGGGACTAGCGGGAGGTCAGATCGCCGGGGAGCTGTTTTTT.

This chain links TRBV27 with TRBJ2-1; TRBD2 aligns across 12 bases. Germline V gene lookup returns CDR1 MNHEY and CDR2 SMNVEV (reference sequence). This CDR3 has 16 amino acids. Trimming removed 5 bases from V and 7 bases from J; junction bases left unmatched: 9. The CDR3 sequence: CASSILAGGPKNEQFF. The DNA of the CDR3 is TGTGCCAGCAGTATCCTAGCGGGAGGGCCCAAGAATGAGCAGTTCTTC.